This T cell receptor beta chain was identified during a study of T-cell memory formation after mild COVID-19. V gave up 2 bases and J gave up 5 bases, with 9 bases separating them. Germline V gene data show CDR1 as MNHEY and CDR2 as SVGEGT. This CDR3 spans 13 amino acids. Only a few counts were recorded for this clonotype. TCRdb processed the 5' RACE reads anew with MiXCR; each CDR3 protein has one entry. The sample shows about 270,000 distinct CDR3 sequences, roughly 16% of them seen only once. This TCR was sampled from a man younger than 35 who had mild COVID-19 (a few samples of this study predate the infection). Cell type and time point are not known. Sequences were obtained from PBMCs or a T cell subset sorted from them (not recorded which). This chain joins TRBV6-2 or TRBV6-3 and TRBJ1-1, with D uncertain. The CDR3: CASSYKGGTEAFF. The CDR3 nucleotides are TGTGCCAGCAGTTACAAGGGTGGAACTGAAGCTTTCTTT.